This TCR beta chain derives from a study of CD8 T cells in ankylosing spondylitis. Points from the study as a whole: Seven to nine highly homologous variants formed a TCR beta motif that appeared characteristic of ankylosing spondylitis blood. Disease-associated clones were reportedly significantly overrepresented in matched ankylosing spondylitis synovial fluid. A CD8+ phenotype characterized the disease-linked clones, which were relatively rare in peripheral blood.

This CDR3 is built from 14 residues. Trimming took off 6 bases at V and 4 bases at J, with 10 bases between the two ends. Preparation of TCR beta libraries was done by quantitative 5'-RACE with molecular barcodes. TCRdb reprocessed the 5' RACE reads via MiXCR and lists one record per CDR3 protein. The sample contains around 250,000 distinct CDR3 sequences, roughly a third of which appear only once. Note on this clonotype: Its target is not known.

The sequencing sample was made of blood, either unsorted or a sorted T cell fraction (not recorded which). This receptor was obtained from a male donor with ankylosing spondylitis or in good health (not recorded which). The chain carries TRBV12-3 or TRBV12-4 and TRBJ1-6, with D possibly being TRBD1 (5 bases). This chain's CDR3 is CASRTREYNSPLHF. The CDR3 DNA is TGTGCCAGCAGGACCAGGGAATATAATTCACCCCTCCACTTT.